This TCR beta chain derives from a study of T-cell reconstitution after alpha-beta-depleted transplantation in children. The CDR3 runs 13 residues. V was trimmed by 2 bases and J by 7 bases, leaving 14 bases between them. Germline CDR1 DFQATT, CDR2 SNEGSKA (reference sequence). Concerning this clonotype itself: Its specificity is not known.

Preparation of the TCRbeta library involved a method that used unique molecular identifiers. MiXCR, run by TCRdb on the PCR reads, gives a single entry per CDR3 protein. This sample has about a million distinct CDR3 sequences; about 29% occur once, and the top ten carry about 28%. Overall study findings and caveats: Hyperexpanded clones declined; after one year, newly produced T cells mostly supplied diversity. TCRbeta diversity was high at day 60 in some patients (a result of surviving recipient T cells and thymic progenitors). By about two months after transplant, alpha-beta T cells reportedly arose from several hundred graft clones that had expanded.

Sequenced material: PBMCs, mostly from graft donor cells, taken 360 days after TCRalphabeta/CD19-depleted stem cell transplant. The chain recombines TRBV20-1 with TRBJ1-2; unclear D gene. The receptor comes from a boy under two years old who had a stem cell transplant for SCID, so the T cells may come from the graft donor. CDR3 residues: CSARLGEKAGYTF. The DNA for the CDR3 is TGCAGTGCTAGACTTGGGGAAAAGGCTGGCTACACCTTC.